This record concerns one TCR beta chain sequence. Its antigen is not identified. The germline V gene encodes CDR1 MNHEY and CDR2 SMNVEV (reference sequence). The V and J ends lost 5 bases and 5 bases respectively, with 15 bases between them. The CDR3 runs to 14 residues. Positive CCR7 selection of CD45RO-negative cells yielded the naive CD8 cells, and terminally differentiated effector memory CD45RA+ cells were excluded. Sequencing used immunoSEQ multiplex PCR; TCRdb keeps in-frame clones, though not all of them. The table lists approximately 2,000,000 clones, 90% to 95% of them singletons. The data stem from a study of shared clonotypes between healthy human individuals. Study overall: Each donor's CD8 memory used one plate, CD8 naive two, each CD4 subset three. General study points: Researchers found naive subsets generally carried larger estimated richness than memory subsets. It was observed that about 5% of naive CD4 clonotypes were shared across a few donors.

The source of this sequence is a young man in good health. Some clones in this sample may be carry-over from other donors' samples. The source material was naive CD8+ T cells from PBMCs. The chain employs TRBV27 and TRBJ2-5; TRBD1 is a possible D gene (6 bases). CDR3 DNA: TGTGCCAGCAGTCCAGGGGTCGTGGGGGAGACCCAGTACTTC. Translated, it gives CASSPGVVGETQYF.